The clone carrying this TCR beta chain was seen a handful of times. Germline-derived CDR1 and CDR2 are SQVTM and ANQGSEA. This CDR3 spans 14 amino acids. This record belongs to a study of blood T cells in healthy people across ages. Combining a sample-barcoded 5' primer with a J-beta primer mix, a second PCR ran for roughly 7 to 12 cycles. Carrying 12 random nucleotides, a template-switch adaptor labeled each individual cDNA molecule. A single record per CDR3 protein comes from TCRdb applying MiXCR to the 5' RACE reads. Counted here are approximately 320,000 distinct CDR3 sequences, 25% to 30% occurring once; the ten biggest clones make up 25% to 35%.

The origin of this receptor is a woman aged 70-85 years in good health. The chain couples TRBV29-1 to TRBJ2-1; tentatively, D is TRBD1 (6 bases). The DNA end favors TRBJ2-7, so the J call may be wrong. The sample comprised blood. CDR3 in DNA: TGCAGCGTTGGTAGCTGGGGGCGGAGGAACGAGCAGTACTTC. It specifies CSVGSWGRRNEQYF.